A single sample is the source of the 16 T cell receptor beta chains below, sequenced in a study of cytotoxic CD8 clonotypes in ibrutinib-treated CLL. Sequencing was performed with immunoSEQ multiplex PCR; in TCRdb, only in-frame clones are kept and a portion is missing. This table has approximately 70,000 clones, approximately 80% appearing once. Source: PBMCs, taken at disease progression, from a patient treated with ibrutinib. These receptors were obtained from a human donor with chronic lymphocytic leukemia.

This chain uses TRBV29-1 with TRBJ1-2; 8 positions match TRBD1. The CDR3 consists of 14 residues. Germline CDR1 reads SQVTM; CDR2 reads ANQGSEA. J gave up 8 bases and V 1 base, and 9 bases lay outside the gene matches. The CDR3 here is CSVEVQGDGYGYTF. The CDR3 DNA is TGCAGCGTTGAAGTACAGGGGGACGGGTACGGCTACACCTTC.

CDR3 in amino acids: CASSPIPSFYSPLHF. The CDR3 region has the DNA TGTGCCAGCTCACCGATCCCCTCATTTTACTCACCCCTCCACTTT. The chain uses TRBV18 and TRBJ1-6; D gene unclear. The germline gives CDR1 KGHSH, CDR2 LQKENI. The CDR3 loop spans 15 amino acids. With 3 bases removed from V and 10 bases from J, the gap between germline ends came to 16 bases. Drawing the rest from reference TRBV18 and TRBJ1-6, the complete variable domain is NAGVMQNPRHLVRRRGQEARLRCSPMKGHSHVYWYRQLPEEGLKFMVYLQKENIIDESGMPKERFSAEFPKEGPSILRIQQVVRGDSAAYFCASSPIPSFYSPLHFGNGTRLTVT.

V usage is TRBV21-1 and J usage is TRBJ1-2. TRBV21-1 is designated a pseudogene. The CDR3 covers 13 residues. CDR3 nucleotides: TGTGCCAGCAGCCGCCGGGAGAAAGGGGGCTACACCTTC. Translating it yields CASSRREKGGYTF.

The gene calls are TRBV25-1 and TRBJ2-7; D gene uncertain. Germline-derived CDR1 and CDR2 are MGHDK and SYGVNS. The CDR3 is made up of 11 amino acids. Trimming shortened V by 4 bases and J by 3 bases, and 4 bases separated the two germline ends. The CDR3 bases are TGTGCCAGCAGTGCAAGCTACGAGCAGTACTTC. Translating it yields CASSASYEQYF.

CDR3 sequence: CASSPRTDHQGYTF. The CDR3 DNA reads as TGTGCCAGCTCACCAAGAACAGACCATCAAGGCTACACCTTC. The chain recombines TRBV18 with TRBJ1-2; D is uncertain. Trimming left V 2 bases short and J 8 bases short, with 15 bases between. Germline V gene data show CDR1 as KGHSH and CDR2 as LQKENI. There are 14 residues in the CDR3.

V and J are TRBV6-7 and TRBJ2-3, with D maybe TRBD1 (6 bases). TRBV6-7 is known as an ORF, though its function is uncertain. V was pared by 2 bases and J by 1 base, with 16 bases between. The CDR3 runs 17 residues. CDR3 in DNA: TGTGCCAGCAGTTACGGGGCAGGGGTGAGCGGCACAGATACGCAGTATTTT. This gives the protein CASSYGAGVSGTDTQYF.

The gene calls are TRBV4-1 and TRBJ2-2, with 9 bases fitting TRBD1. Per the germline V gene, CDR1 is MGHRA and CDR2 is YSYEKL. Trimming cost V 1 base and J 4 bases; bases outside gene matches: 7. CDR3 size: 17 residues. The CDR3 protein is CASSQAGTGYSTGELFF. The CDR3 coding sequence is TGCGCCAGCAGCCAAGCGGGGACAGGGTACAGCACCGGGGAGCTGTTTTTT.

This clone showed up just once. The chain is built from TRBV6-1 and TRBJ1-2; no clear D. The germline gives CDR1 MNHNS, CDR2 SASEGT. The CDR3 spans 15 residues. V shed 2 bases and J shed 4 bases, with 14 bases lying between them. CDR3 amino acids: CASSEQDSFTYGYTF. CDR3 nucleotides: TGTGCCAGCAGTGAACAGGACTCTTTTACCTATGGCTACACCTTC.

The chain couples TRBV6-5 to TRBJ1-1; TRBD1 aligns across 7 bases. The V gene end was trimmed by 6 bases and the J gene end by 0 bases; junction bases not matched to a gene: 7. The CDR3 spans 15 residues. Germline values: CDR1 MNHEY, CDR2 SVGAGI. The DNA of the CDR3 is TGTGCCAGCAGCTACGGACAGGACATGAACACTGAAGCTTTCTTT. Translating it yields CASSYGQDMNTEAFF.

The CDR3 here is CASRPGTGGGTEAFF. The DNA for the CDR3 is TGTGCCAGCAGACCCGGGACAGGGGGGGGGACTGAAGCTTTCTTT. The chain links TRBV27 to TRBJ1-1; the match to TRBD1 covers 11 bases. Germline V lookup: CDR1 MNHEY, CDR2 SMNVEV (reference sequence). The CDR3 consists of 15 residues. Trimming at V came to 6 bases and at J to 5 bases, leaving 8 bases not matched to a gene.

CDR3 nucleotide sequence: TGTGCCAGCAGTCTCACTCGGACAGGGCTAGGCTACACCTTC. The encoded protein is CASSLTRTGLGYTF. This chain links TRBV28 with TRBJ1-2, with 8 bases matching TRBD1. V lost 5 bases, J lost 8 bases, and 10 bases stayed unmatched. The CDR3 length is 14 residues. Looked up from germline, CDR1 is MDHEN and CDR2 is SYDVKM.

This rearrangement joins TRBV29-1 to TRBJ1-5, with TRBD1 identical over 9 bases. The CDR3 runs 13 residues. CDR1 is SQVTM, CDR2 ANQGSEA, per germline. Losses at the gene ends were 4 bases for V and 6 bases for J; bases not matched to a gene: 4. CDR3 sequence reads: CSVGTGVGQPQHF. CDR3 bases: TGCAGCGTTGGGACAGGGGTAGGTCAGCCCCAGCATTTT. Complete variable domain (other parts from reference TRBV29-1 and TRBJ1-5): SAVISQKPSRDICQRGTSLTIQCQVDSQVTMMFWYRQQPGQSLTLIATANQGSEATYESGFVIDKFPISRPNLTFSTLTVSNMSPEDSSIYLCSVGTGVGQPQHFGDGTRLSIL.

The V call is TRBV30, the J call TRBJ2-2; 10 nucleotides align to TRBD2. J gave up 6 bases and V 0 bases, and 1 base lay outside the gene matches. The CDR3 is 14 amino acids. Germline lookup yields CDR1 GTSNPN and CDR2 SVGIG (reference sequence). The CDR3: CAWSVLAGSGELFF. The CDR3, as DNA: TGTGCCTGGAGTGTACTAGCGGGATCCGGGGAGCTGTTTTTT.

The chain uses TRBV21-1 and TRBJ1-1. TRBV21-1 is noted as a pseudogene. The CDR3 is made up of 14 amino acids. DNA for the CDR3: TGTGCCAGCAGCAAATCTGGCATAATAGGGGAAGCTTTCTTT. As protein: CASSKSGIIGEAFF.

CDR3 in amino acids: CASSFGSSRSGYTF. The CDR3 nucleotides are TGTGCCAGCAGTTTTGGGTCCTCGAGGTCTGGCTACACCTTC. The gene calls are TRBV27 and TRBJ1-2, with unresolved D. Germline loops: CDR1 MNHEY, CDR2 SMNVEV (reference sequence). This CDR3 is 14 amino acids long. Trimming removed 3 bases from V and 7 bases from J, with 15 bases in between.

J is TRBJ2-1 and V is TRBV10-3; D is unclear. V gave up 2 bases and J gave up 4 bases, with 3 bases separating them. Germline V gene lookup returns CDR1 ENHRY and CDR2 SYGVKD. This CDR3 is built from 12 residues. Here the CDR3 reads CAISEQYNEQFF. The CDR3, as DNA: TGTGCCATCAGTGAGCAATACAATGAGCAGTTCTTC.